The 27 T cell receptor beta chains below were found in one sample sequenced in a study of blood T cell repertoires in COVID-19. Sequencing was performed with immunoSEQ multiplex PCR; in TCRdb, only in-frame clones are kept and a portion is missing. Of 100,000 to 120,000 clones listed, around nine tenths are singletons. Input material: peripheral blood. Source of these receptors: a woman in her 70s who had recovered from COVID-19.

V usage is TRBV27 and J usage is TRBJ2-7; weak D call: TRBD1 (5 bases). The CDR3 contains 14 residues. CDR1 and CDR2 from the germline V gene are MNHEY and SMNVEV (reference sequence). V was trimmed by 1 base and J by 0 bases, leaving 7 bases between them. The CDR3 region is CASSLWTSSYEQYF. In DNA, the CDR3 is TGTGCCAGCAGTTTATGGACAAGCTCCTACGAGCAGTACTTC.

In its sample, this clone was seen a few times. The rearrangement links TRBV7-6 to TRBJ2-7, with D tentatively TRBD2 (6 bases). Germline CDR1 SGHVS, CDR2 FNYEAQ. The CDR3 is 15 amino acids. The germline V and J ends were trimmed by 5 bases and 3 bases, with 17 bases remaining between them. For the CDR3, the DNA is TGTGCCAGCAGCCCAACGGGACTTTGGGACTACGAGCAGTACTTC. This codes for CASSPTGLWDYEQYF.

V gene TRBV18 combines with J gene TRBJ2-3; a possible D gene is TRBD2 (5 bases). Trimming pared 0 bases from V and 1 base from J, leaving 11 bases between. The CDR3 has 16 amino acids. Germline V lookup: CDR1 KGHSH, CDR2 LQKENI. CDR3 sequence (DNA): TGTGCCAGCTCACCACCGTTGCATAGCGGCACAGATACGCAGTATTTT. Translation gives CASSPPLHSGTDTQYF.

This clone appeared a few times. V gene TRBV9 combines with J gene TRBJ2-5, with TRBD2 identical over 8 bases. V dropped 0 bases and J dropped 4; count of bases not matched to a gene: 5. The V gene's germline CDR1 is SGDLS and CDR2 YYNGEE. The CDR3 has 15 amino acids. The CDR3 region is CASSVGAGVAETQYF. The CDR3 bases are TGTGCCAGCAGCGTAGGAGCGGGAGTCGCAGAGACCCAGTACTTC.

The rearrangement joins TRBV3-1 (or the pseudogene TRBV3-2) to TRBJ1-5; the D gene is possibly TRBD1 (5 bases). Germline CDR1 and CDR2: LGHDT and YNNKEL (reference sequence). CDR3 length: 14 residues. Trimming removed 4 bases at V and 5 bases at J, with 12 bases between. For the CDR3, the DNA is TGTGCCAGCAGCCCCAAGGGAGGGGATCAGCCCCAGCATTTT. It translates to CASSPKGGDQPQHF.

The CDR3: CASSLFGNTIYF. The CDR3 coding sequence is TGTGCCAGCAGTCTCTTCGGAAACACCATATATTTT. The chain links TRBV12-3 or TRBV12-4 to TRBJ1-3; D remains ambiguous. The V gene lost 5 bases and the J gene lost 4 bases, with 6 bases spanning the gap. CDR3 length equals 12 residues.

The CDR3 DNA is TGCGCCAGCAGCTTGACAGGGGATAATGAAAAACTGTTTTTT. It encodes CASSLTGDNEKLFF. The chain has TRBV5-1 and TRBJ1-4; 7 bases agree with TRBD1. Unmatched junction bases numbered 1, after V lost 1 base and J lost 4 bases. Per germline, CDR1 SGHRS and CDR2 YFSETQ. This CDR3 region has 14 residues.

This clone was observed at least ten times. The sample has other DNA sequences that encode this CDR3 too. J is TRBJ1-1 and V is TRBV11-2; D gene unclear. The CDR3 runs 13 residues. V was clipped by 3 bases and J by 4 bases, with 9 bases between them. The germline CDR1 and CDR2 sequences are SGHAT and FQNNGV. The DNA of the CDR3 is TGTGCCAGCAGCTTCAGCGGATCCACTGAAGCTTTCTTT. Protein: CASSFSGSTEAFF.

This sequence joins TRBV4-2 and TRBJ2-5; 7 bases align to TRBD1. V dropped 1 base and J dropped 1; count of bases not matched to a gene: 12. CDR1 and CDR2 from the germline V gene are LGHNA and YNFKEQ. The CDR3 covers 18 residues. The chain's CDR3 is CASSQGWGTGASQETQYF. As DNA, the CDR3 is TGTGCCAGCAGCCAAGGCTGGGGTACAGGGGCTTCCCAAGAGACCCAGTACTTC.

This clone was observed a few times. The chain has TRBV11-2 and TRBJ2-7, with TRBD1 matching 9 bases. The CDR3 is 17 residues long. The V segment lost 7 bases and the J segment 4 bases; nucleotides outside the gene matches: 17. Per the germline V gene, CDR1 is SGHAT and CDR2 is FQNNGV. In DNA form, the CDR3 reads TGTGCCAGCAACTCGTTGGACAGGGGTCGGAAGGGGTACGAGCAGTACTTC. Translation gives CASNSLDRGRKGYEQYF.

CDR3 DNA sequence: TGCGCCAGCAGCCAAGACCCCCCGGCAGGTCTGACTCAGCCCCAGCATTTT. Translating it yields CASSQDPPAGLTQPQHF. The V gene is TRBV4-1, the J gene TRBJ1-5; D is unclear. Germline lookup yields CDR1 MGHRA and CDR2 YSYEKL. The V gene lost 0 bases and the J gene lost 6 bases, with 18 bases spanning the gap. This CDR3 region has 17 residues.

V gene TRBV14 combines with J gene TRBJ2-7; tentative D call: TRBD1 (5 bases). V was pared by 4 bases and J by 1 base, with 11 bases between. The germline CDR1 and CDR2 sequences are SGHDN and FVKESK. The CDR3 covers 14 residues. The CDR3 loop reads CASSLTQGSYEQYF. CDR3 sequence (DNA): TGTGCCAGCAGCCTGACCCAGGGATCCTACGAGCAGTACTTC.

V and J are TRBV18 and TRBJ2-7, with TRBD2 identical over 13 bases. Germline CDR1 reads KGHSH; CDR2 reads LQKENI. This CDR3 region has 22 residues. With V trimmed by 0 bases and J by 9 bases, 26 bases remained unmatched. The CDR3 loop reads CASSPPTGAGLAGEGGRLGQYF. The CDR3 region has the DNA TGTGCCAGCTCACCACCGACAGGGGCCGGACTAGCGGGAGAGGGGGGCCGACTGGGGCAGTACTTC.

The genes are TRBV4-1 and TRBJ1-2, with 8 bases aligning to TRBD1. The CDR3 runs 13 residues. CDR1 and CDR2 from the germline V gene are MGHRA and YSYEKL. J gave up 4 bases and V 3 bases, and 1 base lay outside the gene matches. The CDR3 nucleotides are TGCGCCAGCAGCCAGACAGGGGCCTATGGCTACACCTTC. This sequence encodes CASSQTGAYGYTF.

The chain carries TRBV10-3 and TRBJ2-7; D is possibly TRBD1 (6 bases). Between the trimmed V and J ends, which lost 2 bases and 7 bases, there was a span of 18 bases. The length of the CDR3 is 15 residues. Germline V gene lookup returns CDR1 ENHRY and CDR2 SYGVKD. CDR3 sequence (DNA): TGTGCCATCAGTGAGATGGACAGCAGGCTGGGGGAGCAGTACTTC. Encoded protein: CAISEMDSRLGEQYF.

The CDR3 region is CASSQAGPTEAFF. Written as DNA, the CDR3 is TGTGCCAGTAGTCAGGCAGGCCCCACTGAAGCTTTCTTT. This chain joins TRBV19 and TRBJ1-1, with unresolved D. Trimming took 5 bases from V and 4 from J, leaving 11 bases between them. Germline V gene lookup returns CDR1 LNHDA and CDR2 SQIVND (reference sequence). CDR3 length: 13 amino acids.

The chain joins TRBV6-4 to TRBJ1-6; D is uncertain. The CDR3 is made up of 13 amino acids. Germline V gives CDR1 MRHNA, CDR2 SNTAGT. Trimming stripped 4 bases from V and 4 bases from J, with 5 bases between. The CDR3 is CASSADYNSPLHF. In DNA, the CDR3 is TGTGCCAGCAGTGCAGATTATAATTCACCCCTCCACTTT.

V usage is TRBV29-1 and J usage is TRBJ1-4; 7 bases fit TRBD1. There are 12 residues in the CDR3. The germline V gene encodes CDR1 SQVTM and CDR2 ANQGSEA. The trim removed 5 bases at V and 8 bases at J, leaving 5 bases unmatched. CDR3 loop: CSVRGGGEKLFF. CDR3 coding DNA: TGCAGCGTTCGAGGGGGCGGAGAAAAACTGTTTTTT.

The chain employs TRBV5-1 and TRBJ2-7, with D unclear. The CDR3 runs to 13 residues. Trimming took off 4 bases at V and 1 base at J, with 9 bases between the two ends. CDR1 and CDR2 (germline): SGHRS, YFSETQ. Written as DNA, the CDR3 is TGCGCCAGCAGCCCCCCCTCGTCCTACGAGCAGTACTTC. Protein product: CASSPPSSYEQYF.

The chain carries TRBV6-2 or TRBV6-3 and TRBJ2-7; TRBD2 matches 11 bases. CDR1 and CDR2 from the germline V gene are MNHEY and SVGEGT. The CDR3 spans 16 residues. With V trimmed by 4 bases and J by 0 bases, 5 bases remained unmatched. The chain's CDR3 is CASSWTSGLPSYEQYF. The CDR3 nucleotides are TGTGCCAGCAGTTGGACTAGCGGGCTTCCCTCCTACGAGCAGTACTTC.

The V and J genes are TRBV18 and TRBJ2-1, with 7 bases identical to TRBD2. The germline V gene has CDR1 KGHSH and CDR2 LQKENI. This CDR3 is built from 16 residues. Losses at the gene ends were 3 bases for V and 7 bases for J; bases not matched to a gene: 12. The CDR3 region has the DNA TGTGCCAGCTCACCGTACTGGGGGAGGGCCCGGAATGAGCAGTTCTTC. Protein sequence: CASSPYWGRARNEQFF. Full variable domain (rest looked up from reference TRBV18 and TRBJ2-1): NAGVMQNPRHLVRRRGQEARLRCSPMKGHSHVYWYRQLPEEGLKFMVYLQKENIIDESGMPKERFSAEFPKEGPSILRIQQVVRGDSAAYFCASSPYWGRARNEQFFGPGTRLTVL.

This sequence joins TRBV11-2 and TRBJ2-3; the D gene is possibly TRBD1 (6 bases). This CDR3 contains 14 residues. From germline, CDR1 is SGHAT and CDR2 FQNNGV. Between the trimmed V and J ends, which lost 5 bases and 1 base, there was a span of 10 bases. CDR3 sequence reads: CASSTWTGTDTQYF. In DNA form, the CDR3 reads TGTGCCAGCAGCACCTGGACAGGCACAGATACGCAGTATTTT.

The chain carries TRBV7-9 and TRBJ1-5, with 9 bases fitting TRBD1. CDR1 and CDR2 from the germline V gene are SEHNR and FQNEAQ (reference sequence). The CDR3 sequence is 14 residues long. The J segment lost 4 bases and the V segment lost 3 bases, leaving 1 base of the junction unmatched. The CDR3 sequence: CASSFGTGNQPQHF. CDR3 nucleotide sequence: TGTGCCAGCAGCTTTGGGACAGGGAATCAGCCCCAGCATTTT.

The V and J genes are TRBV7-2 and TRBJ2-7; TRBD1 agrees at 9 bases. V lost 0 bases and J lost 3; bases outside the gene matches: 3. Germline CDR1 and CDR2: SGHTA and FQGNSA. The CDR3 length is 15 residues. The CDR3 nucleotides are TGTGCCAGCAGCTTAGCGGGACAGGGTGACTACGAGCAGTACTTC. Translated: CASSLAGQGDYEQYF.

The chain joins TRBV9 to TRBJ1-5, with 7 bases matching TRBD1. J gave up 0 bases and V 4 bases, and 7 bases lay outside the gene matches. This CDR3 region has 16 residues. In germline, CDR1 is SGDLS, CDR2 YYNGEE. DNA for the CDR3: TGTGCCAGCAGCCCTACAGGGGACCCTAGCAATCAGCCCCAGCATTTT. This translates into CASSPTGDPSNQPQHF.

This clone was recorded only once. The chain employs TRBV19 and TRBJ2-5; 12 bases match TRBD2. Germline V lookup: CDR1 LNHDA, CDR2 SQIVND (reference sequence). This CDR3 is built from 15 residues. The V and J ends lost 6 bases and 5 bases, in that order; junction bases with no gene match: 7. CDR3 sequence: CASRASGGAVETQYF. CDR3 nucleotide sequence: TGTGCCAGTAGGGCTAGCGGGGGGGCCGTGGAGACCCAGTACTTC.

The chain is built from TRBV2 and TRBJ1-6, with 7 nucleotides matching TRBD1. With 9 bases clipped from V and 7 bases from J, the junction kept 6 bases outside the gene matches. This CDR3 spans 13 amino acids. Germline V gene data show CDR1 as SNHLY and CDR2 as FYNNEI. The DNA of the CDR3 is TGTGCCAGGGAGGGGGCGCGGAATTCACCCCTCCACTTT. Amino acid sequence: CAREGARNSPLHF.